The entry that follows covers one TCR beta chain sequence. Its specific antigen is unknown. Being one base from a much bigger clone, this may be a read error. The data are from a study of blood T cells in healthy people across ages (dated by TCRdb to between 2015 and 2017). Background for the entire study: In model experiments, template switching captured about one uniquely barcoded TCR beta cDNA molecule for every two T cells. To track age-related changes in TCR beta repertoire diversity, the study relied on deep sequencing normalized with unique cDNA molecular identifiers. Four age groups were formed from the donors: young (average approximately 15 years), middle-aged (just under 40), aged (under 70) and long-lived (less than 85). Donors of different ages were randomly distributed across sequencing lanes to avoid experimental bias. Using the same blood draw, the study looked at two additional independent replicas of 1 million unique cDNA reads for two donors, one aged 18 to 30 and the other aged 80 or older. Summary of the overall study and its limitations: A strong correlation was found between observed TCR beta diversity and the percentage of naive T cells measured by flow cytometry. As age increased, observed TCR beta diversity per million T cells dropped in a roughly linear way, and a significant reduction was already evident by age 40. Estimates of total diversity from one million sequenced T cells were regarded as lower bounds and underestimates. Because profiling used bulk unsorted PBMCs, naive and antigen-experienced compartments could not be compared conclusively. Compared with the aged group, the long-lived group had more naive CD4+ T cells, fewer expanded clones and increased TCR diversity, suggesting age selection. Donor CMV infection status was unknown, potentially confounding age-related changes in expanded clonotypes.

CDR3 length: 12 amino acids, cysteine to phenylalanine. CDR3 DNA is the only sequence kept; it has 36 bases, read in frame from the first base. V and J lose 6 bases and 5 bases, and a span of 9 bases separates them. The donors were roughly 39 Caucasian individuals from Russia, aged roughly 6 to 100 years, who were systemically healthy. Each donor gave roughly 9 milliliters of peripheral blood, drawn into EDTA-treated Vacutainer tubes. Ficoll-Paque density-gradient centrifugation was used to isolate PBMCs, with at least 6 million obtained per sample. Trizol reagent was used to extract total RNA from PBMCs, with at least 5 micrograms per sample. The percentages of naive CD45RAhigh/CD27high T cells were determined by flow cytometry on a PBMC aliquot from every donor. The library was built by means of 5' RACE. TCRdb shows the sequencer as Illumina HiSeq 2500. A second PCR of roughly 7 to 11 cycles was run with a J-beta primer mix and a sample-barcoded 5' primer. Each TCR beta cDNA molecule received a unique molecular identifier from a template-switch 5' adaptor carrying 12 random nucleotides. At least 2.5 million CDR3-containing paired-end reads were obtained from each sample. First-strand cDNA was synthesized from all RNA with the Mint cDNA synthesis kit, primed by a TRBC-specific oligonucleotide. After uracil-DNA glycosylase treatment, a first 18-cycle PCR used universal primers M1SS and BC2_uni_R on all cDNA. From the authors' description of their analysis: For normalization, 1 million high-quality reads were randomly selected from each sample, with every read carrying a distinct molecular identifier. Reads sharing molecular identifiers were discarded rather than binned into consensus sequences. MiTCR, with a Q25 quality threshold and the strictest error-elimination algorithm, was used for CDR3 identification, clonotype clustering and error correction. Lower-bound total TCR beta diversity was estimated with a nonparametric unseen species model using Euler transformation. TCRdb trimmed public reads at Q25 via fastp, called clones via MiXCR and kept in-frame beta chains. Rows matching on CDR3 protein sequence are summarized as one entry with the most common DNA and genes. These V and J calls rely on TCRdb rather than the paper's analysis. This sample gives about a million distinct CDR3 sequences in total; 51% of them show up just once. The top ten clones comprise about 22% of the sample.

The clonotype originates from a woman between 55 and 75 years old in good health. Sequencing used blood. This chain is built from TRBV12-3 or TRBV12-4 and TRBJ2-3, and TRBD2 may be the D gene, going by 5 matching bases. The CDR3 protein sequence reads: CASRFRGDTQYF. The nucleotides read TGTGCCAGCAGATTCCGGGGAGATACGCAGTATTTT.